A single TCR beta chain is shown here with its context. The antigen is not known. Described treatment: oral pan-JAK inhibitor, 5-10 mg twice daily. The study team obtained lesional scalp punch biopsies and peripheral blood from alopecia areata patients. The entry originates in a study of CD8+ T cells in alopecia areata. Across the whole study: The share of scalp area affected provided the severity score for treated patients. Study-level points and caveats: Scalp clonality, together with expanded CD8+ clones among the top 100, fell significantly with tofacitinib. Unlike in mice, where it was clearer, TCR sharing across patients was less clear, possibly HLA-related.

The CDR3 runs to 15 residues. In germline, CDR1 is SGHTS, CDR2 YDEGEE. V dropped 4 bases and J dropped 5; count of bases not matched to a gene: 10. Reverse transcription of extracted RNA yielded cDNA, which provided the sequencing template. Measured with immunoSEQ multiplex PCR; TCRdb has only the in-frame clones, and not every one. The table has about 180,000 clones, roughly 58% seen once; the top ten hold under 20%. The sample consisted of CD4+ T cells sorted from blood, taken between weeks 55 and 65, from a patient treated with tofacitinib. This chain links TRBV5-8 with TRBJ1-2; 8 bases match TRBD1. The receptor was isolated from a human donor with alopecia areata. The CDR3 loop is CASSLGQGPRYGYTF. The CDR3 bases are TGTGCCAGCAGCCTAGGACAGGGCCCGCGGTATGGCTACACCTTC.